One TCR beta chain is described in this entry. The clone's antigen remains unknown. No per-base quality is available; no much larger clone lies one base away. Participants in the prospective study were aged roughly 18 to 100 years, lived in under 30 United States geographic areas, and enrolled through a virtual design. In the prospective study, participants were assigned to cohorts based on the clinical history participants reported in a screening survey and a study questionnaire. For ImmuneRACE Cohort 3, a participant was defined as recovered based on two consecutive negative NP/OP PCR tests, clearance by a healthcare professional, or resolution of symptoms. In the prospective study, whole blood, serum and a nasopharyngeal or oropharyngeal swab were collected from each participant by mobile phlebotomists. Over a roughly two-month period, participants in the prospective study had the option of providing additional blood draws and questionnaires. Before DNA extraction, blood samples from the prospective study were shipped at room temperature or frozen.

This record belongs to a study of blood T cell repertoires in COVID-19 (dated by TCRdb to 2019 to 2021). Background for the entire study: Samples covering the acute and convalescent phases of COVID-19 were provided by collaborators in the United States, Italy and Spain. Sample metadata almost always included a de-identified subject ID, COVID-19 status, age in years and sex. Samples were obtained from the ongoing ImmuneRACE study (first 160 participants) and from about 1,300 subjects provided by 6 global collaborators. The repertoires were made available in a free public database intended to serve as a resource for research on the immune response to SARS-CoV-2. Subjects who had been exposed to COVID-19, were actively infected with it, or had recovered from it provided the deeply sampled blood TCRbeta repertoires that made up the dataset. The material from the prospective study consisted of cDNA or gDNA derived from T cells, B-cell-depleted T cells, or PBMCs. Where available, HLA class I and class II types were obtained from metadata supplied by the sample provider rather than from assay-based typing.

Study-wide findings and limitations: The quantity of clinical and demographic metadata differed by source and by participant and was supplied without curation.

TCRbeta CDR3 regions were amplified from genomic DNA using the immunoSEQ Assay, a bias-controlled multiplex PCR. Regarding the original processing steps: Within the assay, amplification of reference gene primers was used to estimate how many nucleated cells each sample contained. To quantify the absolute abundance of each unique TCRbeta CDR3 rearrangement, sequence reads were collapsed and filtered. For each sample, productive Simpson clonality was calculated by taking the square root of Simpson's diversity index across productive rearrangements. The table was pulled from immuneACCESS by TCRdb, which kept in-frame rearrangements only. Such tables lose some clones; where checked, under half of the loss comes from unresolved V genes, and the rest has no known cause. Clone size and the V and J calls come from that table; the DNA yielded D and trimming. Within this sample are about 410,000 clones, with less than 95% of them counted one time only. 0.6% to 0.7% of the sample lies in the top ten.

Sequencing used PBMCs or T cells enriched from blood (not recorded which). The sequence derives from a man aged 18-30 years who had recovered from COVID-19.

The DNA sequence follows: TGCGCCAGCAGCTTAGGGGTAGCAGGCAGGAACACTGAAGCTTTCTTT. It translates to CASSLGVAGRNTEAFF. This chain joins TRBV5-1 to TRBJ1-1, and perhaps TRBD1 as D gene, on 5 matching bases. The CDR3 numbers 16 residues from cysteine through phenylalanine. The retained sequence is limited to the CDR3, 48 bases, with the frame set at the first base. CDR1 and CDR2 are read off the germline V gene as SGHRS and YFSETQ. V and J are truncated by 2 bases and 1 base respectively, leaving an intervening sequence of 15 bases.